These 21 T cell receptor beta chains came from one sample sequenced in a study of cytomegalovirus exposure and HLA in healthy donors. The PCR employed 60 Vbeta primers together with 13 Jbeta primers. Method: immunoSEQ multiplex PCR; TCRdb's copy keeps in-frame clones and lacks some. In the table there are 80,000 to 95,000 clones, 60% to 80% of which are singletons. Sequencing input: PBMCs. All receptors derive from a woman aged 25-40 years in good health and CMV-seronegative.

The chain carries TRBV10-3 and TRBJ2-1, with 13 bases that match TRBD2. The CDR3 length is 16 residues. Per the germline V gene, CDR1 is ENHRY and CDR2 is SYGVKD. Trimming removed 4 bases from V and 4 bases from J; junction bases left unmatched: 4. The CDR3 reads CAISGRTSGGYNEQFF. DNA for the CDR3: TGTGCCATCAGTGGCCGGACTAGCGGGGGATACAATGAGCAGTTCTTC.

This clone came up a few times. The gene calls are TRBV6-4 and TRBJ1-2, with 7 bases fitting TRBD1. Germline V gene sequence: CDR1 MRHNA, CDR2 SNTAGT. The CDR3 has 16 amino acids. After removal of 8 bases from V and 2 bases from J, the junction contained 14 bases not matched to a gene. The DNA of the CDR3 is TGTGCCAGCCCGACCATAGGGACAGACTTAAACTATGGCTACACCTTC. This translates into CASPTIGTDLNYGYTF.

The CDR3 bases are TGTGCCAGCAACACCAATCGACAGGGGAGTTCACCCCTCCACTTT. Protein sequence: CASNTNRQGSSPLHF. The chain couples TRBV25-1 to TRBJ1-6, with 8 bases aligning to TRBD1. The germline V gene encodes CDR1 MGHDK and CDR2 SYGVNS. The CDR3 has 15 residues. Trimming took 7 bases from V and 9 from J; bases not matched to a gene: 11.

The chain carries TRBV4-1 and TRBJ2-3, with TRBD1 identical over 7 bases. This CDR3 spans 16 amino acids. From germline, CDR1 is MGHRA and CDR2 YSYEKL. V shed 4 bases and J 2 bases; nucleotides not matched to a gene: 9. CDR3 loop: CASSLGLGQLTDTQYF. As DNA, the CDR3 is TGCGCCAGCAGCCTCGGATTGGGACAGCTCACAGATACGCAGTATTTT.

This clone is medium-sized. The CDR3 nucleotides read TGTGCCAGCAGTGAAGGATACAGGGGCCGAGCAACTAATGAAAAACTGTTTTTT. Amino acids: CASSEGYRGRATNEKLFF. The chain uses TRBV6-1 and TRBJ1-4; 7 positions match TRBD1. Germline CDR1 and CDR2: MNHNS and SASEGT. The trim removed 1 base at V and 0 bases at J, leaving 8 bases unmatched. The CDR3 loop spans 18 amino acids.

The chain links TRBV7-6 to TRBJ2-5; TRBD2 matches 9 bases. CDR1 and CDR2 (germline): SGHVS, FNYEAQ. V trimming: 2 bases; J trimming: 1 base; junction bases outside the gene matches: 5. This CDR3 spans 16 amino acids. The CDR3 loop is CASSLRASGTQETQYF. As DNA, the CDR3 is TGTGCCAGCAGCTTACGGGCTAGCGGGACCCAAGAGACCCAGTACTTC.

V usage is TRBV7-3 and J usage is TRBJ1-4; TRBD1 might be the D (5 bases). The ends were cut back, 4 bases at V and 1 base at J, with 13 bases in the middle. The CDR3 is made up of 16 amino acids. From germline, CDR1 is SGHTA and CDR2 FQGTGA. CDR3 protein: CASSYNNGGTNEKLFF. The CDR3 region has the DNA TGTGCCAGCAGCTATAACAACGGGGGAACTAATGAAAAACTGTTTTTT.

The V gene is TRBV12-5, the J gene TRBJ2-1; TRBD2 matches at 8 bases. The CDR3 spans 18 residues. Trimming cost V 3 bases and J 7 bases; bases outside gene matches: 17. Germline values: CDR1 LGHNT, CDR2 FRNRAP. CDR3 in amino acids: CASGFRGGRIFLPNEQFF. The CDR3 nucleotides read TGTGCTAGTGGTTTCCGCGGGGGGCGAATATTTCTACCTAATGAGCAGTTCTTC. The full variable domain, in which reference TRBV12-5 and TRBJ2-1 provide the parts outside the CDR3, is DARVTQTPRHKVTEMGQEVTMRCQPILGHNTVFWYRQTMMQGLELLAYFRNRAPLDDSGMPKDRFSAEMPDATLATLKIQPSEPRDSAVYFCASGFRGGRIFLPNEQFFGPGTRLTVL.

This clone was seen just once. The rearrangement joins TRBV28 to TRBJ1-5, with D unresolved. V was trimmed by 3 bases and J by 0 bases, leaving 6 bases between them. Per germline, CDR1 MDHEN and CDR2 SYDVKM. This CDR3 has 14 amino acids. CDR3 nucleotide sequence: TGTGCCAGCAGTTTGGCAGGTAGCAATCAGCCCCAGCATTTT. Protein sequence: CASSLAGSNQPQHF.

This clone came up many times. This sequence joins TRBV19 and TRBJ1-1; no firm D call. V lost 3 bases and J lost 1, with 6 bases in between. In germline, CDR1 is LNHDA, CDR2 SQIVND (reference sequence). The CDR3 runs 13 residues. CDR3 loop: CASSMTSNTEAFF. The CDR3 DNA reads as TGTGCCAGTAGTATGACTTCGAACACTGAAGCTTTCTTT.

This clone was detected a few times. This chain uses TRBV7-2 with TRBJ2-6; no reliable D call. CDR3 length: 17 residues. The germline CDR1 and CDR2 sequences are SGHTA and FQGNSA. Trimming stripped 3 bases from V and 0 bases from J, with 12 bases between. The CDR3 DNA follows: TGTGCCAGCAGCTTGGGCCTTCATAGCTCTGGGGCCAACGTCCTGACTTTC. Protein: CASSLGLHSSGANVLTF.

This clone turned up a few times. The chain combines TRBV6-5 with TRBJ2-6; 7 bases fit TRBD2. CDR1 and CDR2 from the germline V gene are MNHEY and SVGAGI. The CDR3 is made up of 16 amino acids. Trimming cost V 4 bases and J 2 bases; bases outside gene matches: 5. CDR3 amino acids: CASSSRGGTGANVLTF. The DNA of the CDR3 is TGTGCCAGCAGTTCCCGGGGAGGGACTGGGGCCAACGTCCTGACTTTC.

The rearrangement uses TRBV7-2 and TRBJ2-5, with D hard to call. The V and J ends lost 6 bases and 2 bases respectively, with 10 bases between them. There are 13 residues in the CDR3. Germline-derived CDR1 and CDR2 are SGHTA and FQGNSA. Here the CDR3 DNA reads TGTGCCAGCAGTTCCGTAATTCAAGAGACCCAGTACTTC. Protein: CASSSVIQETQYF.

The genes are TRBV5-1 and TRBJ2-1; 7 bases align to TRBD2. The trim removed 4 bases at V and 10 bases at J, leaving 17 bases unmatched. CDR3 length equals 16 residues. Germline V gives CDR1 SGHRS, CDR2 YFSETQ. As DNA, the CDR3 is TGCGCCAGCAGCCATGGGGGGGGGATCTTGGAAAAGGAGCAGTTCTTC. Translated, it gives CASSHGGGILEKEQFF.

The J gene is TRBJ1-1, the V gene TRBV19; 12 bases map to TRBD1. CDR1 and CDR2 from the germline V gene are LNHDA and SQIVND (reference sequence). The ends lost 3 bases at V and 4 bases at J; junction bases unmatched: 12. The CDR3 is made up of 18 amino acids. CDR3 nucleotides: TGTGCCAGTAGTATGCTACCGGGACAGGGGGCGGGCGGCACTGAAGCTTTCTTT. Its protein product is CASSMLPGQGAGGTEAFF.

The rearrangement uses TRBV28 and TRBJ2-3; D not certain. The CDR3 spans 13 residues. Germline CDR1 and CDR2: MDHEN and SYDVKM. Trimming stripped 4 bases from V and 3 bases from J, with 8 bases between. CDR3 DNA sequence: TGTGCCAGCAGTTCCACAAATACAGATACGCAGTATTTT. Amino acid sequence: CASSSTNTDTQYF.

In this sample, this clone turned up a few times. This chain connects TRBV5-1 to TRBJ1-2; D ambiguous. From germline, CDR1 is SGHRS and CDR2 YFSETQ. The CDR3 spans 13 residues. V lost 8 bases to trimming and J lost 3 bases, with 14 bases between them. The CDR3 bases are TGCGCCAGTAGCCTGGCGGGTGACTATGGCTACACCTTC. This codes for CASSLAGDYGYTF.

The chain has TRBV7-8 and TRBJ2-7, with 9 bases matching TRBD2. The ends lost 6 bases at V and 3 bases at J; junction bases unmatched: 6. The length of the CDR3 is 14 residues. Germline-derived CDR1 and CDR2 are SGHVS and FQNEAQ. CDR3 residues: CASRTGLANYEQYF. CDR3 bases: TGTGCCAGCAGAACGGGACTAGCAAACTACGAGCAGTACTTC.

The chain is built from TRBV11-2 and TRBJ1-1; TRBD1 matches 9 bases. Trimming cost V 5 bases and J 6 bases; bases outside gene matches: 10. In germline, CDR1 is SGHAT, CDR2 FQNNGV. The CDR3 runs to 15 residues. The CDR3: CASSPRGTGFAEAFF. CDR3 DNA: TGTGCCAGCAGCCCCCGGGGGACAGGGTTCGCTGAAGCTTTCTTT.

The sample holds a few counts of this clone. The V gene is TRBV27, the J gene TRBJ2-5; 8 nucleotides match TRBD1. The CDR3 totals 13 residues. J lost 11 bases, V lost 7 bases, and 12 bases had no gene match. Looked up from germline, CDR1 is MNHEY and CDR2 is SMNVEV (reference sequence). CDR3 protein: CASTPQSTGEQYF. The CDR3 nucleotides are TGTGCCAGCACTCCCCAATCGACAGGGGAGCAGTACTTC.

The chain is built from TRBV29-1 and TRBJ2-3, with unresolved D. From germline, CDR1 is SQVTM and CDR2 ANQGSEA. This CDR3 has 12 residues. CDR3 sequence reads: CGAVAAPGTQYF. Here the CDR3 DNA reads TGCGGCGCCGTTGCGGCCCCTGGTACGCAGTATTTT.